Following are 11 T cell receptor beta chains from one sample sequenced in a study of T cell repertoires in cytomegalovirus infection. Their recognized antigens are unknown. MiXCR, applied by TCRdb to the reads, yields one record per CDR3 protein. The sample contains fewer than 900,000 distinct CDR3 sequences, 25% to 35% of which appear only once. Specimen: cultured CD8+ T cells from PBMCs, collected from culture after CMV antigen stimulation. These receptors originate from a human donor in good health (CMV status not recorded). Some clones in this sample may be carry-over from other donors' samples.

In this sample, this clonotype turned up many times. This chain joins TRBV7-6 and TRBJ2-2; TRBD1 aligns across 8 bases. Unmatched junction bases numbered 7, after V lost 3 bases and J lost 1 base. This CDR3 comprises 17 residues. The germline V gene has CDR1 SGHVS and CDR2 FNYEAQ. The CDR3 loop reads CASSFRPGGGNTGELFF. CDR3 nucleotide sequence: TGTGCCAGCAGCTTTCGGCCAGGGGGCGGGAACACCGGGGAGCTGTTTTTT.

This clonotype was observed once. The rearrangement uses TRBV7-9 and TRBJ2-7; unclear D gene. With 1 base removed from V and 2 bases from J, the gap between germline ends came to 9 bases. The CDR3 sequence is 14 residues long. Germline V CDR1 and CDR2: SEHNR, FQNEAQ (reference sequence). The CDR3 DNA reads TGTGCCAGCAGCTTAGTTTTTATGCCCTACGAGCAGTACTTC. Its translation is CASSLVFMPYEQYF.

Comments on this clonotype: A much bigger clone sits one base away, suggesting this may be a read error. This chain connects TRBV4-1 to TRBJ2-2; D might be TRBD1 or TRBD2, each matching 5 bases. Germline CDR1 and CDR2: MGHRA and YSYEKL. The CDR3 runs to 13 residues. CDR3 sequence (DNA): TGCGCCAGCAGCCCTTGGGGGACCGGGGAGCTGTTGTTT. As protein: CASSPWGTGELLF.

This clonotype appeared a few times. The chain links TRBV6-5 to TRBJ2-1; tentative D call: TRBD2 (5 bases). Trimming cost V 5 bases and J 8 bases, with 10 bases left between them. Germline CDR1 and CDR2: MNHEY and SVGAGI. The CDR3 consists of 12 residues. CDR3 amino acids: CASSPARDEQFF. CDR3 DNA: TGTGCCAGCAGTCCGGCGAGGGATGAGCAGTTCTTC.

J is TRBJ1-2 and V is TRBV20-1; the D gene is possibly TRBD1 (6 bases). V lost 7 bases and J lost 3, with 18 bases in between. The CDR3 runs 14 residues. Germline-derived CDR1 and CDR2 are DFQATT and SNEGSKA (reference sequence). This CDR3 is CSGLGVTGYYGYTF. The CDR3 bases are TGCAGTGGGCTAGGAGTTACAGGGTACTATGGCTACACCTTC.

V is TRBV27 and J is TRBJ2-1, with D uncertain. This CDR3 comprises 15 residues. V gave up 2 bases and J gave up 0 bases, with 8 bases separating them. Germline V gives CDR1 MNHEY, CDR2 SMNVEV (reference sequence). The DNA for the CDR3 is TGTGCCAGCAGTTTAATTATGAGCTCCTACAATGAGCAGTTCTTC. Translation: CASSLIMSSYNEQFF.

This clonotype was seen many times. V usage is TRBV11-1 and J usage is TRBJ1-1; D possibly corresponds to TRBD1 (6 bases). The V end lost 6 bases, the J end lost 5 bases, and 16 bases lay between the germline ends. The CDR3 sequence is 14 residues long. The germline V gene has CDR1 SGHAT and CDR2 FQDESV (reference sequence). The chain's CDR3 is CASRARGARTEAFF. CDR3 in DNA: TGTGCCAGCAGAGCCAGGGGTGCGAGGACTGAAGCTTTCTTT.

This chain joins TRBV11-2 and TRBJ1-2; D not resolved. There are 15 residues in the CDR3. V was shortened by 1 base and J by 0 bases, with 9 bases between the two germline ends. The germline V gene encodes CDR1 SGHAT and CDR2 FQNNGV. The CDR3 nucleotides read TGTGCCAGCAGCTTAGTGGGGTCAGCTAACTATGGCTACACCTTC. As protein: CASSLVGSANYGYTF.

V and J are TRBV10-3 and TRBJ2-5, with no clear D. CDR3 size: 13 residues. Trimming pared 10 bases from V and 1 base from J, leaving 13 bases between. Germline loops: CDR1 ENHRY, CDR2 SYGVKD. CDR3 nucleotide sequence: TGTGCCACAAGGACGGATGGCCAAGAGACCCAGTACTTC. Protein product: CATRTDGQETQYF.

The CDR3 sequence: CASSDGVRDEQFF. In DNA form, the CDR3 reads TGTGCCAGCAGTGATGGGGTACGGGATGAGCAGTTCTTC. The chain links TRBV6-1 to TRBJ2-1; no firm D call. The germline V gene encodes CDR1 MNHNS and CDR2 SASEGT. V gave up 3 bases and J gave up 8 bases, with 11 bases separating them. The CDR3 extends over 13 amino acids.

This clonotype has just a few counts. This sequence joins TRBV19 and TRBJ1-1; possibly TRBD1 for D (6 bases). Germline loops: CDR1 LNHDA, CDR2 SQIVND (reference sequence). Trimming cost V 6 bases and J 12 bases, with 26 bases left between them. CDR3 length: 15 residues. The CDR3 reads CASRTPGGREDSTFF. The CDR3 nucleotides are TGTGCCAGTAGGACCCCGGGGGGCCGGGAAGATTCAACTTTCTTT.